This T cell receptor (beta chain) is drawn from a study of blood T cell repertoires in COVID-19. Study details: Some COVID-19 samples were acute and others convalescent; all came from the United States, Italy and Spain. Nucleic acid was either cDNA or gDNA, and it came from T cells, B-cell-depleted T cells, or PBMCs.

Authors' data handling: Amplification of reference gene primers was used by the study to estimate nucleated cell counts. Generated by immunoSEQ multiplex PCR, the TCRdb table keeps only in-frame clones and is missing some. The V and J calls and clone size were taken over from that table, and D and trimming were inferred from the DNA. The repertoire includes tens of thousands of clones, 90% of them detected once, and around 0.8% sits in the top ten. The specimen was peripheral blood. The TCR was taken from a woman older than 75 with acute or convalescent COVID-19.

The CDR3: CASSKVGTGGVDQPQHF. The CDR3 bases are TGTGCCAGCAGCAAAGTAGGGACAGGGGGCGTGGATCAGCCCCAGCATTTT. V is TRBV21-1 and J is TRBJ1-5; the table's TRBD1 call for D was not verified on the DNA. TRBV21-1 is given as a pseudogene. This CDR3 region has 17 residues.